This record covers a single T cell receptor beta chain. Its antigen remains unidentified. The sample is drawn from a study of T cell repertoires in cytomegalovirus infection. TCRdb re-called the reads with MiXCR, one entry per CDR3 protein. The sample has approximately 270,000 distinct CDR3 sequences, less than 25% seen once. Germline loops: CDR1 MNHEY, CDR2 SMNVEV (reference sequence). This CDR3 contains 15 residues. V shed 5 bases and J 5 bases; nucleotides not matched to a gene: 5. The chain has TRBV27 and TRBJ2-5; 13 bases match TRBD2. This receptor was taken from a human donor in good health (CMV status not recorded). Some clones in this sample may be carry-over from other donors' samples. This specimen was cultured PBMCs, taken from culture after CMV antigen stimulation. The DNA for the CDR3 is TGTGCCAGCAGTCCCGGGACTAGCGGGAAGGAGACCCAGTACTTC. Its protein is CASSPGTSGKETQYF.